A selection of T cell receptor beta chains follows, all from one sample in a study of blood T cell repertoires in COVID-19. Profiled with immunoSEQ multiplex PCR; TCRdb holds only in-frame clones, not every one. The data hold about 220,000 clones, with approximately 77% observed a single time. Sequencing input: peripheral blood. Source of these receptors: a woman over 75 with acute or convalescent COVID-19. Each CDR3 is given with its conserved first and last residue.

J: TRBJ1-4
V: TRBV27
CDR3: CASSPGTGNTRRTNEKLFF

J: TRBJ1-1
V: TRBV28
CDR3: CASRPGTVNTEAFF

J: TRBJ2-7
V: TRBV9
CDR3: CASSPQAGGGPYEQYF

J: TRBJ1-6
V: TRBV7-8
CDR3: CASSSDSSYNSPLHF

J: TRBJ2-7
V: TRBV20-1
CDR3: CSASTDPYEQYF

J: TRBJ1-2
V: TRBV2
CDR3: CASSGETGSMRGYTF

J: TRBJ2-7
V: TRBV18
CDR3: CASSPPGQGSGEQYF

J: TRBJ1-5
V: TRBV4-1
CDR3: CASSQDWGRGEDQPQHF

J: TRBJ2-3
V: TRBV2
CDR3: CASSGPRGLSTDTQYF

J: TRBJ1-2
V: TRBV6-5
CDR3: CASSILLVANYGYTF

J: TRBJ2-7
V: TRBV30
CDR3: CAWSTSGGIWVQYF

J: TRBJ1-2
V: TRBV19
CDR3: CASSTQGPSYGYTF

J: TRBJ1-4
V: TRBV5-4
CDR3: CASSSDSAQGKLFF

J: TRBJ1-5
V: TRBV20-1
CDR3: CSARAYDTQHF

J: TRBJ2-1
V: TRBV27
CDR3: CASSRVRASLSYNEQFF

J: TRBJ2-7
V: TRBV7-2
CDR3: CASSPRSGNSYEQYF

J: TRBJ2-3
V: TRBV5-1
CDR3: CASSRVGRVTDTQYF

J: TRBJ1-1
V: TRBV11-2
CDR3: CASSSRVEGEAFF

J: TRBJ1-4
V: TRBV5-6
CDR3: CASRTAVAGEKLFF

J: TRBJ2-3
V: TRBV27
CDR3: CASSFQRSTDTQYF

J: TRBJ2-3
V: TRBV7-7
CDR3: CASSLGTSGDTQYF

J: TRBJ2-5
V: TRBV5-1
CDR3: CASSLEGTSGWETQYF

J: TRBJ2-7
V: TRBV7-2
CDR3: CASSLGTLYEQYF

J: TRBJ1-4
V: TRBV5-1
CDR3: CASSLAGGESEKLFF

J: TRBJ1-2
V: TRBV2
CDR3: CASSHSRNYGYTF

J: TRBJ1-2
V: TRBV4-1
CDR3: CASSQGQETSGYGYTF

J: TRBJ2-2
V: TRBV6-5
CDR3: CASSYSGGTNTGELFF

J: TRBJ1-1
V: TRBV7-2
CDR3: CASSLTENTEAFF

J: TRBJ1-1
V: TRBV20-1
CDR3: CSARDRFEAFF

J: TRBJ2-3
V: TRBV27
CDR3: CASSFGTGEWDTQYF

J: TRBJ2-1
V: TRBV5-6
CDR3: CASSSAGGEQFF

J: TRBJ2-7
V: TRBV7-2
CDR3: CASSAPSGKPYEQYF

J: TRBJ2-6
V: TRBV5-5
CDR3: CASSLITGGFSGANVLTF

J: TRBJ1-2
V: TRBV4-1
CDR3: CASSQEGDRVAYGYTF

J: TRBJ2-7
V: TRBV5-4
CDR3: CASSLSSGGATYEQYF

J: TRBJ1-2
V: TRBV19
CDR3: CASNPHVGGNYGYTF

J: TRBJ1-3
V: TRBV5-1
CDR3: CASSSGGTVGGNTIYF